These T cell receptor beta chains were read from a single sample in a study of blood T cells in healthy people across ages. TCRdb reanalysed the 5' RACE reads using MiXCR and keeps one entry per CDR3 protein. The sample includes 500,000 to 650,000 distinct CDR3 sequences, about 26% of them seen just once. The same sample was also studied in work on T cells of mothers and their children.

Sequencing was carried out using blood. These receptors were collected from a boy aged 2 to 10 in good health. CDR3s include the opening cysteine and the closing phenylalanine or tryptophan. The D gene is left open where the match is weak. Size is omitted from some rows. Given values are once, few, many or a class for expanded clones.

d_gene: TRBD2; abundance: few; v_gene: TRBV20-1; j_gene: TRBJ2-3; CDR3aa: CSPSGASTDTQYF; CDR3nt: TGCAGCCCTAGCGGGGCAAGCACAGATACGCAGTATTTT
d_gene: TRBD1; abundance: .; v_gene: TRBV3-1; j_gene: TRBJ1-2; CDR3aa: CASSQAGQGANYGYTF; CDR3nt: TGTGCCAGCAGCCAAGCTGGACAGGGCGCTAACTATGGCTACACCTTC
d_gene: .; abundance: few; v_gene: TRBV12-3/TRBV12-4; j_gene: TRBJ1-2; CDR3aa: CASSPPGAPYGYTF; CDR3nt: TGTGCCAGCAGCCCCCCAGGGGCGCCCTATGGCTACACCTTC
d_gene: .; abundance: .; v_gene: TRBV4-1; j_gene: TRBJ2-3; CDR3aa: CASSQEPGVQGTQYF; CDR3nt: TGCGCCAGCAGCCAAGAACCTGGGGTCCAGGGTACGCAGTATTTT
d_gene: .; abundance: .; v_gene: TRBV12-3/TRBV12-4; j_gene: TRBJ1-2; CDR3aa: CASSLGGGVGYTF; CDR3nt: TGTGCCAGCAGTTTAGGAGGGGGGGTTGGCTACACCTTC
d_gene: TRBD2; abundance: few; v_gene: TRBV20-1; j_gene: TRBJ2-5; CDR3aa: CSAKRTSGTGETQYF; CDR3nt: TGCAGTGCTAAGCGTACTAGCGGGACCGGCGAGACCCAGTACTTC
d_gene: TRBD2; abundance: few; v_gene: TRBV7-8; j_gene: TRBJ2-7; CDR3aa: CASSGGVPLYEQYF; CDR3nt: TGTGCCAGTTCGGGGGGGGTCCCCCTCTACGAGCAGTACTTC
d_gene: TRBD2; abundance: few; v_gene: TRBV18; j_gene: TRBJ2-5; CDR3aa: CASSILAGNQETQYF; CDR3nt: TGTGCCAGCTCCATCCTAGCGGGGAACCAAGAGACCCAGTACTTC
d_gene: .; abundance: .; v_gene: TRBV29-1; j_gene: TRBJ2-7; CDR3aa: CSVKQGIPYEQYF; CDR3nt: TGCAGCGTCAAACAGGGCATCCCCTACGAGCAGTACTTC
d_gene: TRBD2; abundance: .; v_gene: TRBV4-1; j_gene: TRBJ2-1; CDR3aa: CASSQDRGDNEQFF; CDR3nt: TGCGCCAGCAGCCAAGATCGGGGGGACAATGAGCAGTTCTTC
d_gene: TRBD1; abundance: .; v_gene: TRBV29-1; j_gene: TRBJ2-6; CDR3aa: CSVEGGTGSGANVLTF; CDR3nt: TGCAGCGTTGAAGGTGGGACAGGGAGTGGGGCCAACGTCCTGACTTTC
d_gene: TRBD1; abundance: .; v_gene: TRBV30; j_gene: TRBJ1-4; CDR3aa: CAWSQGAIGEKLFF; CDR3nt: TGTGCCTGGAGTCAGGGGGCGATAGGGGAAAAACTGTTTTTT
d_gene: .; abundance: .; v_gene: TRBV5-1; j_gene: TRBJ1-4; CDR3aa: CASSLGLGELNEKLFF; CDR3nt: TGCGCCAGCAGCTTGGGCTTGGGAGAGTTGAATGAAAAACTGTTTTTT
d_gene: .; abundance: .; v_gene: TRBV2; j_gene: TRBJ2-2; CDR3aa: CASSDIPSGELFF; CDR3nt: TGTGCCAGCAGTGATATCCCTTCCGGGGAGCTGTTTTTT
d_gene: .; abundance: few; v_gene: TRBV6-5; j_gene: TRBJ1-3; CDR3aa: CASTFSSSGNTIYF; CDR3nt: TGTGCCAGCACCTTTTCGAGCTCTGGAAACACCATATATTTT
d_gene: .; abundance: .; v_gene: TRBV6-5; j_gene: TRBJ1-4; CDR3aa: CASSRPGLDEKLFF; CDR3nt: TGTGCCAGCAGCCGCCCGGGGCTTGACGAAAAACTGTTTTTT
d_gene: .; abundance: .; v_gene: TRBV7-2; j_gene: TRBJ2-7; CDR3aa: CASSFQTGTYEQYF; CDR3nt: TGTGCCAGCAGCTTTCAGACAGGTACCTACGAGCAGTACTTC
d_gene: .; abundance: .; v_gene: TRBV5-1; j_gene: TRBJ1-1; CDR3aa: CASSYGGTQNTEAFF; CDR3nt: TGCGCCAGCAGCTACGGCGGGACACAGAACACTGAAGCTTTCTTT
d_gene: TRBD2; abundance: .; v_gene: TRBV19; j_gene: TRBJ2-7; CDR3aa: CASSSGTSEQYF; CDR3nt: TGTGCCAGTAGTTCGGGGACTAGCGAGCAGTACTTC
d_gene: TRBD2; abundance: few; v_gene: TRBV5-6; j_gene: TRBJ2-5; CDR3aa: CASNLGLAGETQYF; CDR3nt: TGTGCCTCCAACCTCGGACTAGCGGGGGAGACCCAGTACTTC
d_gene: .; abundance: .; v_gene: TRBV12-5; j_gene: TRBJ2-6; CDR3aa: CASGVGANVLTF; CDR3nt: TGTGCTAGTGGTGTCGGGGCCAACGTCCTGACTTTC
d_gene: TRBD2; abundance: .; v_gene: TRBV11-2; j_gene: TRBJ2-3; CDR3aa: CASSPSRLAGTDTQYF; CDR3nt: TGTGCCAGCAGCCCCTCCCGACTAGCGGGTACAGATACGCAGTATTTT
d_gene: .; abundance: few; v_gene: TRBV27; j_gene: TRBJ2-7; CDR3aa: CASSLKSWTATYEQYF; CDR3nt: TGTGCCAGCAGTTTAAAGAGCTGGACAGCCACCTACGAGCAGTACTTC
d_gene: .; abundance: few; v_gene: TRBV7-2; j_gene: TRBJ2-5; CDR3aa: CASSLGRWGYETQYF; CDR3nt: TGTGCCAGCAGCTTAGGCCGATGGGGGTACGAGACCCAGTACTTC
d_gene: .; abundance: .; v_gene: TRBV4-3; j_gene: TRBJ2-5; CDR3aa: CASSQEEGGRETQYF; CDR3nt: TGCGCCAGCAGCCAAGAAGAGGGGGGCAGGGAGACCCAGTACTTC
d_gene: .; abundance: .; v_gene: TRBV6-2/TRBV6-3; j_gene: TRBJ2-7; CDR3aa: CASSYGGATYEQYF; CDR3nt: TGTGCCAGCAGTTACGGCGGGGCTACCTACGAGCAGTACTTC
d_gene: .; abundance: .; v_gene: TRBV5-1; j_gene: TRBJ2-7; CDR3aa: CASSPALGRKEYEQYF; CDR3nt: TGCGCCAGCAGTCCCGCCCTCGGACGAAAGGAGTACGAGCAGTACTTC
d_gene: TRBD1; abundance: .; v_gene: TRBV19; j_gene: TRBJ1-3; CDR3aa: CASTGTAGNTIYF; CDR3nt: TGTGCCAGTACGGGGACAGCTGGAAACACCATATATTTT
d_gene: .; abundance: once; v_gene: TRBV6-2/TRBV6-3; j_gene: TRBJ2-5; CDR3aa: CASMRLFWAGETQYF; CDR3nt: TGTGCCAGCATGAGACTTTTTTGGGCAGGGGAGACCCAGTACTTC
d_gene: .; abundance: .; v_gene: TRBV4-2; j_gene: TRBJ1-1; CDR3aa: CASSQVGGRNTEAFF; CDR3nt: TGTGCCAGCAGCCAAGTAGGCGGCAGAAACACTGAAGCTTTCTTT
d_gene: TRBD1; abundance: .; v_gene: TRBV7-2; j_gene: TRBJ2-7; CDR3aa: CASSLEPGQPYEQYF; CDR3nt: TGTGCCAGCAGCTTAGAGCCGGGACAGCCCTACGAGCAGTACTTC
d_gene: .; abundance: .; v_gene: TRBV5-4; j_gene: TRBJ1-2; CDR3aa: CASSLRGPSYGYTF; CDR3nt: TGTGCCAGCAGCTTGCGGGGGCCCTCCTATGGCTACACCTTC
d_gene: .; abundance: few; v_gene: TRBV6-2/TRBV6-3; j_gene: TRBJ2-5; CDR3aa: CASSFTGAQETQYF; CDR3nt: TGTGCCAGCAGTTTCACCGGGGCTCAAGAGACCCAGTACTTC
d_gene: TRBD2; abundance: .; v_gene: TRBV29-1; j_gene: TRBJ2-5; CDR3aa: CSVDQREGRQETQYF; CDR3nt: TGCAGCGTTGACCAGCGGGAGGGACGCCAAGAGACCCAGTACTTC
d_gene: .; abundance: .; v_gene: TRBV2; j_gene: TRBJ2-2; CDR3aa: CASSVADTNTGELFF; CDR3nt: TGTGCCAGCAGTGTTGCGGATACGAACACCGGGGAGCTGTTTTTT
d_gene: .; abundance: few; v_gene: TRBV5-1; j_gene: TRBJ1-5; CDR3aa: CASSYRPDQPQHF; CDR3nt: TGCGCCAGCAGCTATAGACCGGATCAGCCCCAGCATTTT
d_gene: TRBD2; abundance: few; v_gene: TRBV30; j_gene: TRBJ2-7; CDR3aa: CAWSPTRTSGLTYEQYF; CDR3nt: TGTGCCTGGAGCCCCACCCGGACTAGCGGGCTCACCTACGAGCAGTACTTC
d_gene: .; abundance: .; v_gene: TRBV6-7; j_gene: TRBJ2-7; CDR3aa: CASSVTGRSEQYF; CDR3nt: TGTGCCAGCAGTGTTACAGGGAGAAGCGAGCAGTACTTC
d_gene: .; abundance: .; v_gene: TRBV14; j_gene: TRBJ2-4; CDR3aa: CASSQSAVPAKNIQYF; CDR3nt: TGTGCCAGCAGCCAATCGGCAGTGCCAGCCAAAAACATTCAGTACTTC
d_gene: TRBD2; abundance: few; v_gene: TRBV12-3/TRBV12-4; j_gene: TRBJ2-5; CDR3aa: CASRASGGQETQYF; CDR3nt: TGTGCCAGCAGAGCTAGCGGGGGGCAAGAGACCCAGTACTTC
d_gene: .; abundance: .; v_gene: TRBV4-1; j_gene: TRBJ2-5; CDR3aa: CASSQDGRSGETQYF; CDR3nt: TGCGCCAGCAGCCAAGATGGGCGGTCGGGGGAGACCCAGTACTTC
d_gene: TRBD2; abundance: .; v_gene: TRBV7-8; j_gene: TRBJ2-5; CDR3aa: CASAPIGGGYQETQYF; CDR3nt: TGTGCCAGCGCCCCAATCGGCGGGGGGTACCAAGAGACCCAGTACTTC
d_gene: TRBD1; abundance: .; v_gene: TRBV18; j_gene: TRBJ1-5; CDR3aa: CASAPTGRGRQPQHF; CDR3nt: TGTGCCAGCGCGCCTACGGGCAGGGGGCGTCAGCCCCAGCATTTT
d_gene: TRBD2; abundance: few; v_gene: TRBV4-1; j_gene: TRBJ2-7; CDR3aa: CASSIAGTGNYEQYF; CDR3nt: TGCGCCAGCAGTATAGCGGGAACTGGAAACTACGAGCAGTACTTC
d_gene: TRBD1; abundance: many; v_gene: TRBV12-3/TRBV12-4; j_gene: TRBJ2-7; CDR3aa: CASSAGGTGPFEQYF; CDR3nt: TGTGCCAGCAGTGCAGGGGGGACAGGACCCTTCGAGCAGTACTTC
d_gene: .; abundance: .; v_gene: TRBV28; j_gene: TRBJ2-7; CDR3aa: CASSGPGTSSGASEQYF; CDR3nt: TGTGCCAGCAGTGGTCCCGGGACCTCATCCGGGGCCTCCGAGCAGTACTTC
d_gene: TRBD1; abundance: .; v_gene: TRBV12-3/TRBV12-4; j_gene: TRBJ1-2; CDR3aa: CASSPGTEPYGYTF; CDR3nt: TGTGCCAGCAGTCCGGGGACAGAACCCTATGGCTACACCTTC
d_gene: TRBD2; abundance: .; v_gene: TRBV4-3; j_gene: TRBJ2-4; CDR3aa: CASSQVRLTSSSSGNIQYF; CDR3nt: TGCGCCAGCAGCCAGGTTAGGCTGACTAGCTCTTCCTCGGGAAACATTCAGTACTTC